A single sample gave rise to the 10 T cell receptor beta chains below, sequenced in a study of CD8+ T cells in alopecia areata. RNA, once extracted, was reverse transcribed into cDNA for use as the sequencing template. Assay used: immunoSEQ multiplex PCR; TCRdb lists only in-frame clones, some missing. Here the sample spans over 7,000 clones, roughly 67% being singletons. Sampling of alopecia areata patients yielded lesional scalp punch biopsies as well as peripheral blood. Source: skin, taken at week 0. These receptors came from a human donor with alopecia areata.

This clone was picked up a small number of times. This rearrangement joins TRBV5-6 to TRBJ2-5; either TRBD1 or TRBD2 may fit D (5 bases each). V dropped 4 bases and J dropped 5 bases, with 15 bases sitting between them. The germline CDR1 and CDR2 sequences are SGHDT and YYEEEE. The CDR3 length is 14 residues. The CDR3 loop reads CASSRLSGDETQYF. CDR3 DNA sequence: TGTGCCAGCAGCCGACTTAGTGGGGACGAGACCCAGTACTTC.

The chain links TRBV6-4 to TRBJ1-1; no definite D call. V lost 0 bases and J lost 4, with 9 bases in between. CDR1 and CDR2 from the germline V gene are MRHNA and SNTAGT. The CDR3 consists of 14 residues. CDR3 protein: CASSDSNRPTEAFF. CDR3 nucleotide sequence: TGTGCCAGCAGTGACTCAAACCGTCCCACTGAAGCTTTCTTT.

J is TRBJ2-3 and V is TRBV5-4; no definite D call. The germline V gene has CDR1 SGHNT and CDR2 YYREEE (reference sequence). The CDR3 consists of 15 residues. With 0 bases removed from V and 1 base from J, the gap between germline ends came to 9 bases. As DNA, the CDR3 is TGTGCCAGCAGCTTGGGCAGAGATCGCACAGATACGCAGTATTTT. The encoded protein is CASSLGRDRTDTQYF.

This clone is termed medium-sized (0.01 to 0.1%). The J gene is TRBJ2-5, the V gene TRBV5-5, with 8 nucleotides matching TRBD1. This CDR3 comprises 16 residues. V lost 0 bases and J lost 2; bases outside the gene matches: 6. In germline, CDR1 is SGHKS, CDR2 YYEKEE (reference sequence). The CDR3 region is CASSLVGTGFQETQYF. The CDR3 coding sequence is TGTGCCAGCAGCTTGGTCGGGACAGGATTTCAAGAGACCCAGTACTTC.

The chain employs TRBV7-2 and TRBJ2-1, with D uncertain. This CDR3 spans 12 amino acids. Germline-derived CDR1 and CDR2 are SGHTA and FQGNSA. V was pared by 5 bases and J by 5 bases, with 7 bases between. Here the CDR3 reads CASSVKNNEQFF. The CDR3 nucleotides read TGTGCCAGCAGCGTTAAAAACAATGAGCAGTTCTTC.

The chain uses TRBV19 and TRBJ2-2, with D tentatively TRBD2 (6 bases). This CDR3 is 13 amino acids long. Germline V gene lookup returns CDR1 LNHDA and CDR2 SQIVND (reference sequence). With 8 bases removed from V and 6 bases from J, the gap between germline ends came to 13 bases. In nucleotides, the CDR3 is TGTGCCAGTCGGGACTTAGCGTCCGGGGAGCTGTTTTTT. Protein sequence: CASRDLASGELFF.

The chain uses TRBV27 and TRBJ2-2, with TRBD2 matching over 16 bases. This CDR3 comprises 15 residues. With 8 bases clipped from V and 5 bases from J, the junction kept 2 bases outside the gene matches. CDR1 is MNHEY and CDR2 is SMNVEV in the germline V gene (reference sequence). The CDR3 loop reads CASRGLAGGTGELFF. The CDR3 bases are TGTGCCAGCCGGGGACTAGCGGGGGGGACCGGGGAGCTGTTTTTT.

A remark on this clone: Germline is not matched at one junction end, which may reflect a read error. DNA of the CDR3: TGTGCCAGCAGTTTTGCTAGCGGGAGTAGCAATGGGCAGTTCTTC. It yields the protein CASSFASGSSNGQFF. The chain has TRBV28 and TRBJ2-1; 10 nucleotides line up with TRBD2. Germline V gene data show CDR1 as MDHEN and CDR2 as SYDVKM. CDR3 size: 15 residues. Filled out from reference TRBV28 and TRBJ2-1, the complete variable domain reads DVKVTQSSRYLVKRTGEKVFLECVQDMDHENMFWYRQDPGLGLRLIYFSYDVKMKEKGDIPEGYSVSREKKERFSLILESASTNQTSMYLCASSFASGSSNGQFFGPGTRLTVL.

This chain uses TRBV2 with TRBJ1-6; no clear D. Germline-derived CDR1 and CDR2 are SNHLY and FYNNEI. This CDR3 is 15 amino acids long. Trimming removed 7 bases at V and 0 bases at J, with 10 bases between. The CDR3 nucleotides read TGTGCCAGCAAAACAGTCAGCTCCTATAATTCACCCCTCCACTTT. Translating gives CASKTVSSYNSPLHF.

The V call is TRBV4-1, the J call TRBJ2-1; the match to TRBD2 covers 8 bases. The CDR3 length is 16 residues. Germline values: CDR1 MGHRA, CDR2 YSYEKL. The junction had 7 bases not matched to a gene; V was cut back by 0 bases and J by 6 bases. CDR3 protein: CASSQEVSGSVNEQFF. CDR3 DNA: TGCGCCAGCAGCCAAGAGGTCAGCGGGAGTGTCAATGAGCAGTTCTTC.